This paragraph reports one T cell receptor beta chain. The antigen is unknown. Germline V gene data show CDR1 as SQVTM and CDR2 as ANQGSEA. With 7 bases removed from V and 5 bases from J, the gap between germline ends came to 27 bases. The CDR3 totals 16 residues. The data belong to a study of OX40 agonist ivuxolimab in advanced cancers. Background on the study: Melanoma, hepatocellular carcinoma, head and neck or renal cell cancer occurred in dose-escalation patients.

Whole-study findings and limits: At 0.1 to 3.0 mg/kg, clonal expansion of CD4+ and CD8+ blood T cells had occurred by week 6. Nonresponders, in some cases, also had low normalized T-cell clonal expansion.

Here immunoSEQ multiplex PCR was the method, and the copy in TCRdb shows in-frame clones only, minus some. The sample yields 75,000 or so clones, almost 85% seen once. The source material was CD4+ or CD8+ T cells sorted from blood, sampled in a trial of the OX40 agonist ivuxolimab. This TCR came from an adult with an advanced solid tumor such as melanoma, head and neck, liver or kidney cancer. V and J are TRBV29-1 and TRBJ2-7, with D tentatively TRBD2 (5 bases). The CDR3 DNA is TGCAGCGCAAGTCGTCCCCCTGGAGGCGTGCAGGACGAGCAGTACTTC. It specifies CSASRPPGGVQDEQYF.